A selection of T cell receptor beta chains follows, all from one sample in a study of low-dose radiotherapy and immunotherapy resistance in tumors. TCRdb re-called the reads with MiXCR, one entry per CDR3 protein. Seen here are tens of thousands of distinct CDR3 sequences, around 34% observed once, and the top ten hold 8.2%. The source was PBMCs, collected after low-dose radiotherapy plus immunotherapy. The source of these receptors is a male donor with rectosigmoid adenocarcinoma. Each CDR3 is given with its conserved first and last residue. The D gene is left open where the match is weak. A clone size is listed for some rows: how often the clone was seen (once, few, many), or a class if it is expanded.

j_call,d_call,clone_size,v_call,cdr3_aa,cdr3_nt
TRBJ2-1,TRBD2,-,TRBV24-1,CATSDPTPVAGGRGEQFF,TGTGCCACCAGTGACCCGACCCCCGTAGCGGGGGGGCGGGGTGAGCAGTTCTTC
TRBJ2-3,-,many,TRBV28,CASSFMGADAGVDTQYF,TGTGCCAGCAGTTTTATGGGAGCGGACGCCGGGGTAGATACGCAGTATTTT
TRBJ2-4,TRBD1,many,TRBV29-1,CSASGQGAVIQYF,TGCAGCGCCTCGGGACAGGGGGCGGTCATTCAGTACTTC
TRBJ2-3,-,-,TRBV7-6,CASEEGSTDTQYF,TGTGCCAGCGAGGAGGGTAGCACAGATACGCAGTATTTT
TRBJ1-2,-,-,TRBV5-1,CASSLSQGILDGYTF,TGCGCCAGCAGCTTGAGTCAGGGGATTCTAGATGGCTACACCTTC
TRBJ2-2,TRBD1,-,TRBV5-1,CASSQRQGSTGELFF,TGCGCCAGCAGCCAAAGACAGGGGTCCACCGGGGAGCTGTTTTTT
TRBJ1-6,-,-,TRBV28,CASSRNRDPGSPLHF,TGTGCCAGCAGCCGAAACCGGGACCCGGGGTCACCCCTCCACTTT
TRBJ1-5,-,-,TRBV28,CASSPQGPNQPQHF,TGTGCCAGCAGTCCTCAGGGGCCAAATCAGCCCCAGCATTTT
TRBJ1-5,-,many,TRBV7-2,CASSFGENSNQPQHF,TGTGCCAGCAGCTTCGGGGAAAATAGCAATCAGCCCCAGCATTTT
TRBJ2-2,-,many,TRBV15,CATSRDLDNRGGELFF,TGTGCCACCAGCAGAGATCTGGACAATCGGGGAGGGGAGCTGTTTTTT
TRBJ2-6,-,many,TRBV6-2/TRBV6-3,CASSYGDSGANVLTF,TGTGCCAGCAGTTATGGAGACTCTGGGGCCAACGTCCTGACTTTC
TRBJ1-2,TRBD1,many,TRBV7-8,CASSLGDGTGNGYTF,TGTGCCAGCAGCTTAGGGGATGGGACAGGGAATGGCTACACCTTC
TRBJ2-1,-,few,TRBV28,CATMSGGGREQFF,TGTGCCACCATGTCGGGTGGGGGTCGCGAGCAGTTCTTC
TRBJ2-6,-,-,TRBV6-6,CASSYSGNSGANVLTF,TGTGCCAGCAGTTACTCGGGCAACTCTGGGGCCAACGTCCTGACTTTC
TRBJ2-3,-,few,TRBV6-6,CASSYSGLGSTNTDTQYF,TGTGCCAGCAGTTACTCTGGATTGGGGTCGACTAACACAGATACGCAGTATTTT
TRBJ2-1,TRBD2,medium-sized,TRBV27,CASSLAGSYNEQFF,TGTGCCAGCAGTCTAGCGGGGTCCTACAATGAGCAGTTCTTC
TRBJ1-1,-,many,TRBV10-2,CASRPPGHPNTEAFF,TGCGCCAGCAGACCCCCGGGACACCCGAACACTGAAGCTTTCTTT
TRBJ2-5,-,many,TRBV1,CTSSYLTQETQYF,TGCACCAGCAGCTATCTGACCCAAGAGACCCAGTACTTC
TRBJ2-3,TRBD2,many,TRBV4-2,CASSQDPTSGADTQYF,TGTGCCAGCAGCCAAGATCCGACTAGCGGGGCAGATACGCAGTATTTT
TRBJ2-1,-,-,TRBV29-1,CSVGGVEQFF,TGCAGCGTTGGAGGGGTCGAGCAGTTCTTC
TRBJ2-5,-,-,TRBV5-1,CASSADLQETQYF,TGCGCCAGCAGCGCGGACTTACAAGAGACCCAGTACTTC
TRBJ1-3,-,-,TRBV6-6,CASSFSVSSGNTIYF,TGTGCCAGCAGTTTCTCAGTTAGCTCTGGAAACACCATATATTTT
TRBJ2-1,-,many,TRBV2,CASSERESSYNEQFF,TGTGCCAGCAGTGAAAGGGAGAGCTCCTACAATGAGCAGTTCTTC
TRBJ2-5,-,many,TRBV18,CASSRSAETQYF,TGTGCCAGCTCACGGTCGGCTGAGACCCAGTACTTC
TRBJ2-2,-,-,TRBV20-1,CSARGRGPPGELFF,TGCAGTGCTAGAGGCCGGGGTCCACCTGGGGAGCTGTTTTTT
TRBJ1-1,-,-,TRBV6-2/TRBV6-3,CASGFQGRTEAFF,TGTGCCAGCGGGTTTCAGGGTCGGACTGAAGCTTTCTTT
TRBJ2-7,TRBD1,many,TRBV14,CASPRGQVSAEQYF,TGTGCCAGCCCCCGGGGACAGGTGTCGGCTGAGCAGTACTTC
TRBJ2-2,-,many,TRBV29-1,CSVERGMNTGELFF,TGCAGCGTTGAGAGGGGTATGAACACCGGGGAGCTGTTTTTT
TRBJ2-1,TRBD2,many,TRBV4-1,CASSRDSSGTSPYNEQFF,TGCGCCAGCAGCCGCGATAGCTCCGGGACTAGCCCTTACAATGAGCAGTTCTTC
TRBJ2-7,TRBD1,many,TRBV28,CASGWTGGF,TGTGCCAGCGGATGGACAGGGGGGTTC
TRBJ2-1,-,few,TRBV6-2/TRBV6-3,CASSYRSERSSYNEQFF,TGTGCCAGCAGTTACAGGTCAGAGAGGAGCTCCTACAATGAGCAGTTCTTC
TRBJ1-3,-,many,TRBV7-2,CASTTGGSGNTIYF,TGTGCCAGCACCACCGGGGGGTCTGGAAACACCATATATTTT
TRBJ1-3,-,many,TRBV7-6,CASSLQAAGGNTIYF,TGTGCCAGCAGCTTACAGGCGGCGGGTGGAAACACCATATATTTT
TRBJ1-5,-,many,TRBV6-6,CASSAREQTNQPQHF,TGTGCCAGCAGTGCACGCGAACAGACGAATCAGCCCCAGCATTTT
TRBJ1-1,-,many,TRBV7-2,CASSSSLGARGGTTEAFF,TGTGCCAGCAGCTCAAGCTTAGGGGCGCGGGGTGGTACCACTGAAGCTTTCTTT
TRBJ2-5,TRBD2,many,TRBV28,CASSLSGMRLAATGGTQYF,TGTGCCAGCAGTTTATCGGGTATGCGGCTAGCGGCTACAGGAGGGACCCAGTACTTC
TRBJ2-1,TRBD2,many,TRBV19,CASTSSGSSYNEQFF,TGTGCCAGTACCTCTAGCGGGAGTTCCTACAATGAGCAGTTCTTC
TRBJ1-2,-,-,TRBV7-6,CASSLVGFGYTF,TGTGCCAGCAGCTTAGTTGGGTTTGGCTACACCTTC
TRBJ2-7,TRBD2,many,TRBV19,CASSGTTSGRFYEQYF,TGTGCCAGTAGTGGGACAACTAGCGGGAGGTTTTACGAGCAGTACTTC
TRBJ2-2,TRBD2,many,TRBV28,CASTSLRGGTGELFF,TGTGCCAGCACCTCCCTCCGGGGGGGTACCGGGGAGCTGTTTTTT
TRBJ2-5,-,many,TRBV6-2/TRBV6-3,CASTSRGGETQYF,TGTGCCAGCACATCGAGGGGTGGGGAGACCCAGTACTTC
TRBJ1-5,-,-,TRBV20-1,CSAGGGGAQPQHF,TGCAGTGCCGGAGGGGGAGGGGCCCAGCCCCAGCATTTT
TRBJ2-3,-,many,TRBV7-2,CASSLEGLQTSTDTQYF,TGTGCCAGCAGCTTAGAGGGGTTACAGACTAGCACAGATACGCAGTATTTT
TRBJ2-7,TRBD1,many,TRBV4-1,CASSQPGQGRSREQYF,TGCGCCAGCAGCCAACCCGGACAGGGCAGGAGTAGGGAGCAGTACTTC
TRBJ2-3,TRBD2,-,TRBV3-1,CASSRMTSGFTDTQYF,TGTGCCAGCAGCCGCATGACTAGCGGGTTCACAGATACGCAGTATTTT
TRBJ2-5,-,-,TRBV7-8,CASSWARGGVQETQYF,TGTGCCAGCAGCTGGGCACGGGGCGGGGTTCAAGAGACCCAGTACTTC
TRBJ2-5,-,-,TRBV2,CASSEAPRGLTQKTQYF,TGTGCCAGCAGTGAAGCCCCCCGGGGACTGACCCAAAAGACCCAGTACTTC
TRBJ2-1,TRBD2,many,TRBV20-1,CSAPKGRVQGNEQFF,TGCAGTGCCCCGAAGGGGAGGGTGCAAGGCAATGAGCAGTTCTTC